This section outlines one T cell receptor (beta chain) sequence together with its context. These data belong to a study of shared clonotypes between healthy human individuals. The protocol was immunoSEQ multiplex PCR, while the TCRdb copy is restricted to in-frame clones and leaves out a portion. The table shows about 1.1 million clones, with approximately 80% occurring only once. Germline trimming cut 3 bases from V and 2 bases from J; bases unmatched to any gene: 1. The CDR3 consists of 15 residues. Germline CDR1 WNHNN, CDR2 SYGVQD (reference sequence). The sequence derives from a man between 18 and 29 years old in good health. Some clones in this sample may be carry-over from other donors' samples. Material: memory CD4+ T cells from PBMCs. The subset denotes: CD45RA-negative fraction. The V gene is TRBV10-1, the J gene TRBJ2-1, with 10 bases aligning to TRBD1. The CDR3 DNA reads TGCGCCAGCAGTGAAGGGACAGGGGCCTACAATGAGCAGTTCTTC. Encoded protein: CASSEGTGAYNEQFF.